This T cell receptor beta chain was identified during a study of T cell repertoires in cytomegalovirus infection (dated by TCRdb to about 2019). Concerning the study at large: Alongside well-studied HLA-B-restricted epitopes, the peptide stimulations were aimed at recently identified HLA-C-restricted CMV epitopes, whose presentation resists viral immunomodulation. Donor HLA type was relevant to the analysis, because carriage of CMV infection together with the matching HLA type was indicated by public TCR beta signatures. Broad study findings and their caveats: In both this cohort and an independent roughly 400-donor cohort, the cumulative frequency of public TCR beta family members distinguished carriers of CMV infection plus the relevant HLA type. The ex vivo response was dominated by HLA-C-restricted CMV-specific TCR beta clonotypes, which also provided the single most frequent clonotype in two of eight donors.

Sequencing used an Illumina HiSeq 1500. TCRdb reprocessed the public reads (quality trimming at Q25 with fastp, clone calling with MiXCR) and kept in-frame beta chains. Rows matching on CDR3 protein sequence are summarized as one entry with the most common DNA and genes. Here the sample has around 900,000 distinct CDR3 sequences; less than 35% occur a single time. Of the sample, 11% to 15% falls within the top ten clones. The intended sense of this specimen's treatment or condition label: in vitro stimulation with specific CMV peptide epitopes to enrich CMV-specific T cells. CDR1 and CDR2 (ENHRY, SYGVKD) derive from the germline V gene. Including the terminal cysteine and phenylalanine, the CDR3 comprises 14 residues. This entry keeps only the CDR3 DNA: 42 bases, framed from base 1. The germline V end is reduced by 6 bases and the J end by 8 bases; junction bases left unmatched: 10. Comments on this clonotype: Its target antigen remains unknown. Per-base quality was not reported, and no clone a single base away is much larger than it.

The chain links TRBV10-3 with TRBJ1-3; 7 junctional bases match TRBD1. This material consisted of cultured CD8+ T cells from PBMCs, taken from culture after CMV antigen stimulation. The sequence came from a human donor in good health (CMV status not recorded). Some clones in this sample may be carry-over from other donors' samples. The CDR3 region: CAIRVQSTGDTIYF. The nucleotide sequence is TGTGCCATCAGGGTACAGAGTACAGGGGACACCATATATTTT.